This TCR beta chain came from a study of T cell changes during pregnancy in multiple sclerosis. Trimming shortened V by 8 bases and J by 6 bases, and 11 bases separated the two germline ends. The CDR3 runs 11 residues. Clones were read by immunoSEQ multiplex PCR, and TCRdb kept only the in-frame ones, dropping some. The sample has about 20,000 clones, roughly 90% seen once. The TCR was taken from a female donor in good health, enrolled as a control in a pregnancy study. The chain is built from TRBV23-1 and TRBJ2-7, with D perhaps TRBD1 (5 bases). TRBV23-1 is identified as an open reading frame with a role that is uncertain. The material was CD8+ T cells from peripheral blood mononuclear cells, obtained in the second trimester of pregnancy. The CDR3 DNA is TGCGCCAGCGGAAAGGGGTGCGAGCAGTACTTC. Protein sequence: CASGKGCEQYF.